This T cell receptor (beta chain) is drawn from a study of control samples from healthy donors and cancer patients. Only in-frame clones appear in the TCRdb table, and some are missing; sequencing was by immunoSEQ multiplex PCR. The sample contains 230,000 or so clones, over 90% of which appear only once. The receptor comes from a man in his fifties in good health. The source material was blood.

CDR3 sequence reads: CASTSSQGPQHF. CDR3 bases: TGTGCCAGCACATCATCCCAGGGGCCCCAGCATTTT. The genes are TRBV6-6 and TRBJ1-5, with D perhaps TRBD1 (5 bases). V shed 7 bases and J shed 9 bases, with 13 bases lying between them. The length of the CDR3 is 12 residues. The germline gives CDR1 MNHNY, CDR2 SVGAGI (reference sequence).